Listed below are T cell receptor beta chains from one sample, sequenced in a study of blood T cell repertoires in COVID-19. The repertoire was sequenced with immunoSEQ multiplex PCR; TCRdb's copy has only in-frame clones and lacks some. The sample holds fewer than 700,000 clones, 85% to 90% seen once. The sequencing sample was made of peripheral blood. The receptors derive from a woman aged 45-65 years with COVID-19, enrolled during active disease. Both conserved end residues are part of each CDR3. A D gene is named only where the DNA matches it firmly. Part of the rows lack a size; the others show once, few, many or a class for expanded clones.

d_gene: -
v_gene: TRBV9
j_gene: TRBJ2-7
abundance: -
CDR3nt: TGTGCCAGCAGCCCCCCCAGGGCCTACGAGCAGTACTTC
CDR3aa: CASSPPRAYEQYF

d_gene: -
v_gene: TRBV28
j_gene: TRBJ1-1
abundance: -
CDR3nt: TGTGCCAGCAGTACTTCTCTCGCGGGCTTCATGAACACTGAAGCTTTCTTT
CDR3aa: CASSTSLAGFMNTEAFF

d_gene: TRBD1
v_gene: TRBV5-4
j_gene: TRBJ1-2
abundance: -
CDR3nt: TGTGCCAGCAGCCCGGACAGGATCGACTACACCTTC
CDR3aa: CASSPDRIDYTF

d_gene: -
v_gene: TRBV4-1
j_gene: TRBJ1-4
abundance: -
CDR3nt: TGCGCCAGCAGCCAAGTGGCGACGCAAGGGGTACGAAAACTGTTTTTT
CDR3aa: CASSQVATQGVRKLFF

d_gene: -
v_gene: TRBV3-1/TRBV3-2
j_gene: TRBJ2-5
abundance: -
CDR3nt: TGTGCCAGCGCGGTTTACCAAGAGACCCAGTACTTC
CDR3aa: CASAVYQETQYF

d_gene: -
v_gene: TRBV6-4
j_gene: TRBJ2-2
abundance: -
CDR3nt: TGTGCCAGCAGTGTTCAGGGAAACACCGGGGAGCTGTTTTTT
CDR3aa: CASSVQGNTGELFF

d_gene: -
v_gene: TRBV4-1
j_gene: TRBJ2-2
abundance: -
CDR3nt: TGCGCCAGCAGCCAAAGAGGCTTGCTCGCGAGCACCGGGGAGCTGTTTTTT
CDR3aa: CASSQRGLLASTGELFF

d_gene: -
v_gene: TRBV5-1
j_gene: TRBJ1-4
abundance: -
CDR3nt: TGCGCCAGCAGAGGGGGTGCAACTAATGAAAAACTGTTTTTT
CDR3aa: CASRGGATNEKLFF

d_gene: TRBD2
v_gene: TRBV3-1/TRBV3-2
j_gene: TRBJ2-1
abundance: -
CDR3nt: TGTGCCAGCAGCCAATCCGGGACTAGCCCCAATGAGCAGTTCTTC
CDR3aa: CASSQSGTSPNEQFF

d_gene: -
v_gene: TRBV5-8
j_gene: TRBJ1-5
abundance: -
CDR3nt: TGTGCCAGCAGCTTGGAGCGGGGTCAGGGCAATCAGCCCCAGCATTTT
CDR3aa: CASSLERGQGNQPQHF

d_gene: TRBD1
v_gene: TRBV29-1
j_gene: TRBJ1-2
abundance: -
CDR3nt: TGCAGCGTTGAAAGACAGGGAGTTGGCTACACCTTC
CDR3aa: CSVERQGVGYTF

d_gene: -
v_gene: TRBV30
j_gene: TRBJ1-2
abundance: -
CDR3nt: TGTGCCTGGACGGGGACACTCTATGGCTACACCTTC
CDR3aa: CAWTGTLYGYTF

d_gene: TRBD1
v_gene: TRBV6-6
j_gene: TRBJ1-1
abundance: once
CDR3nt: TGTGCCAGCAGTCCCTGGACAGGGGGAACTGAAGCTTTCTTT
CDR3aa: CASSPWTGGTEAFF

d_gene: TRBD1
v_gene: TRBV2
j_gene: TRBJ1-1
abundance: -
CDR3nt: TGTGCCAGCAGTGAGGGGACAGGGCAGAACACTGAAGCTTTCTTT
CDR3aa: CASSEGTGQNTEAFF

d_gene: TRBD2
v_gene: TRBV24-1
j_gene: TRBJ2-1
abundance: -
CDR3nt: TGTGCCACCAGTGATACAGGCGGGGGGGCCAAAGAGCAGTTCTTC
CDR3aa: CATSDTGGGAKEQFF

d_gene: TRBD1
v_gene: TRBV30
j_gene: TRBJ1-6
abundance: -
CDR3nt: TGTGCCTGGGTCCCGGGACAGTCCTATTCACCCCTCCACTTT
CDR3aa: CAWVPGQSYSPLHF

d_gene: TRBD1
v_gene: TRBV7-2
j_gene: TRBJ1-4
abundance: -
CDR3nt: TGTGCCAGCACAGACAGGGGGCAAGATGAAAAACTGTTTTTT
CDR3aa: CASTDRGQDEKLFF

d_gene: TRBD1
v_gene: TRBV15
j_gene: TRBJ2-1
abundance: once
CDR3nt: TGTGCCACAAAGCCCTTTGGGGGACAGGGGATTCGCGATGAGCAGTTCTTC
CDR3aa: CATKPFGGQGIRDEQFF

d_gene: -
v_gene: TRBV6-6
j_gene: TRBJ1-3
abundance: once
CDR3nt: TGTGCCAGCAGACCACAGGACCTCTCTGGAAACACCATATATTTT
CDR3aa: CASRPQDLSGNTIYF

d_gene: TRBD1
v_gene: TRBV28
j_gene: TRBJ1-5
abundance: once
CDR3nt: TGTGCCAGCAGGATCCGCCGCTGGAGGCAGGGGGTAAATCAGCCCCAGCATTTT
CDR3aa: CASRIRRWRQGVNQPQHF

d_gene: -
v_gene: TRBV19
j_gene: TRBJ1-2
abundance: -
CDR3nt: TGTGCCAGTAGTCTGGACAGATCTGGTGGCTACACCTTC
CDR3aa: CASSLDRSGGYTF

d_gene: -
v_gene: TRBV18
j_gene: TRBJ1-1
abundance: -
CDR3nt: TGTGCCAGCTCACCCTCATCCCGGGGGAACACTGAAGCTTTCTTT
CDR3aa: CASSPSSRGNTEAFF